This T cell receptor beta chain was documented in a study of blood T cell repertoires in COVID-19. Study overall: Both acute and convalescent COVID-19 samples were obtained from the United States, Italy and Spain. Sample material is recorded as cDNA or gDNA derived from T cells, B-cell-depleted T cells, or PBMCs.

Authors' processing steps: Amplifying reference gene primers gave estimates of nucleated cell counts. Assay used: immunoSEQ multiplex PCR; TCRdb lists only in-frame clones, some missing. The V and J calls and clone size were taken over from that table, and D and trimming were inferred from the DNA. The sample records roughly 150,000 clones, 70% to 90% being singletons. After removal of 0 bases from V and 3 bases from J, the junction contained 9 bases not matched to a gene. The germline gives CDR1 LGHNA, CDR2 YNFKEQ. The CDR3 runs to 17 residues. The sequence was collected from a woman in her 70s with acute or convalescent COVID-19. The rearrangement joins TRBV4-2 to TRBJ2-7; TRBD1 agrees at 9 bases. Sequences were obtained from peripheral blood. The CDR3 coding sequence is TGTGCCAGCAGCCAAGATTGGTCCGGGACAGGGTACTACGAGCAGTACTTC. Translation: CASSQDWSGTGYYEQYF.